The T cell receptor (beta chain) described here comes from a study of patients and donors after allogeneic stem cell transplantation. This clonotype was detected ten times or more. This CDR3 is 15 amino acids long. Trimming shortened V by 1 base and J by 0 bases, and 7 bases separated the two germline ends. Germline-derived CDR1 and CDR2 are SGHRS and YFSETQ. A single record per CDR3 protein comes from TCRdb applying MiXCR to the RT-PCR reads. The sample yields approximately 88,000 distinct CDR3 sequences, roughly 5.1% seen once. The receptor comes from a human donor who was either an allogeneic HSCT recipient or a stem cell or donor lymphocyte infusion donor (not recorded which). It is not recorded whose cells these are; they may come from a transplant donor. The chain is built from TRBV5-1 and TRBJ2-2; possibly TRBD1 for D (6 bases). The sample consisted of blood, either unsorted or a sorted T cell fraction (not recorded which). CDR3 in DNA: TGCGCCAGCAGCTTGCACAGGGCGAACACCGGGGAGCTGTTTTTT. Translation gives CASSLHRANTGELFF. The whole variable domain, filled in from reference TRBV5-1 and TRBJ2-2, reads KAGVTQTPRYLIKTRGQQVTLSCSPISGHRSVSWYQQTPGQGLQFLFEYFSETQRNKGNFPGRFSGRQFSNSRSEMNVSTLELGDSALYLCASSLHRANTGELFFGEGSRLTVL.